This TCR beta chain was documented in a study of vaccination effects on CD4 cells after COVID-19. When ten to eleven days of culture had elapsed, CD4+ T cells were isolated. A positive SARS-CoV-2 PCR test fell between March and December 2020. Everyone in the study got two shots of either the BNT162b2 or mRNA-1273 vaccine. The protocol was immunoSEQ multiplex PCR, while the TCRdb copy is restricted to in-frame clones and leaves out a portion. The table shows about 44,000 clones, with less than 85% occurring only once. Details on this clone: The antigen is undetermined.

Sequenced here: CD4+ T cells from PBMCs cultured without peptide, sampled after COVID-19 vaccination. The clonotype was recovered from a human donor who had a prior SARS-CoV-2 infection.

The CDR3 protein is CASSHRKGSNQPQHF. The CDR3 DNA follows: TGCGCCAGCAGCCACAGGAAGGGGAGCAATCAGCCCCAGCATTTT. The chain employs TRBV4-3 and TRBJ1-5; possibly TRBD1 for D (5 bases). The ends were cut back, 3 bases at V and 1 base at J, with 10 bases in the middle. This CDR3 comprises 15 residues. Germline V gives CDR1 LGHNA, CDR2 YSLEER.